This is a list of T cell receptor beta chains from one sample in a study of T cell changes during pregnancy in multiple sclerosis. This table comes from immunoSEQ multiplex PCR, and its TCRdb copy is limited to in-frame clones, with some not included. The sample records about 42,000 clones, roughly 84% being singletons. Sequencing was performed on CD4+ T cells from peripheral blood mononuclear cells, taken before pregnancy. The receptors were gathered from a female donor with multiple sclerosis, enrolled in a pregnancy study. Both conserved end residues are part of each CDR3. The D gene is left open where the match is weak. Not all rows give a size; the values are once, few, many and, for expanded clones, a class.

D gene	V gene	clone size	J gene	CDR3 DNA	CDR3 protein
TRBD2	TRBV5-1	-	TRBJ2-3	TGCGCCAGCAGCTTGGGGCGGAACGGGAGGGCCGTGGCAGATACGCAGTATTTT	CASSLGRNGRAVADTQYF
-	TRBV19	-	TRBJ1-2	TGTGCCAGTAAACAGGGTGACTATGGCTACACCTTC	CASKQGDYGYTF
TRBD2	TRBV30	-	TRBJ2-5	TGTGCCTGGAGCGAGACTAGCGGGGGGCCCCAAGAGACCCAGTACTTC	CAWSETSGGPQETQYF
TRBD1	TRBV15	few	TRBJ1-5	TGTGCCACCAGCAGAGATCACGGGACAGGGGGACAGCCCCAGCATTTT	CATSRDHGTGGQPQHF
TRBD1	TRBV19	once	TRBJ1-1	TGTGCCAGTAGTAGACAGGGGAGGAACACTGAAGCTTTCTTT	CASSRQGRNTEAFF
TRBD2	TRBV29-1	-	TRBJ2-5	TGCAGCGTTGAATTGGCTAGCGGGGCTCAAGAGACCCAGTACTTC	CSVELASGAQETQYF
TRBD1	TRBV29-1	few	TRBJ2-7	TGCAGCGTGGCCGGGAGGGACAGGGGCCCCCACGAGCAGTACTTC	CSVAGRDRGPHEQYF
TRBD1	TRBV25-1	-	TRBJ2-2	TGTGCCAGCACTAGGACAGGGGACACCGGGGAGCTGTTTTTT	CASTRTGDTGELFF
TRBD2	TRBV30	-	TRBJ2-7	TGTGCCTGGAGCGCGGGAGGAAGTTCCTACGAGCAGTACTTC	CAWSAGGSSYEQYF
TRBD2	TRBV7-9	once	TRBJ2-1	TGTGCCAGCAGCCCCGGACTAGCGGGAGCCGCAATCGATGAGCAGTTCTTC	CASSPGLAGAAIDEQFF
-	TRBV6-1	-	TRBJ1-6	TGTGCCAGCAGAATACAGGAGGGCAATTCACCCCTCCACTTT	CASRIQEGNSPLHF
-	TRBV10-1	-	TRBJ1-2	TGCGCCAGCAGTGAGAGCCCAGCCCAGGGTGGCTACACCTTC	CASSESPAQGGYTF
-	TRBV5-1	-	TRBJ1-3	TGCGCCAGCAGCCTAGGGAGAAACTCTGGAAACACCATATATTTT	CASSLGRNSGNTIYF
-	TRBV27	-	TRBJ1-5	TGTGCCAGCAGTTTTGAGGGGGTGGGTGGTCGCAATCAGCCCCAGCATTTT	CASSFEGVGGRNQPQHF
TRBD1	TRBV4-2	-	TRBJ1-5	TGTGCCAGCAGCTCCTTGACAGGGGTCCATCAGCCCCAGCATTTT	CASSSLTGVHQPQHF
-	TRBV29-1	-	TRBJ2-2	TGCAGCGTTGCACTACAAACAAACACCGGGGAGCTGTTTTTT	CSVALQTNTGELFF
-	TRBV29-1	few	TRBJ1-1	TGCAGCGTCACCCCACCACAGTTGAACACTGAAGCTTTCTTT	CSVTPPQLNTEAFF
TRBD1	TRBV4-1	-	TRBJ1-4	TGCGCCAGCAGCCAAGGGGACAGGGGGGTTGAAAAACTGTTTTTT	CASSQGDRGVEKLFF
TRBD2	TRBV11-3	-	TRBJ2-1	TGTGCCAGCAGCCTTGAACTGACTAGCGTATCCTACAATGAGCAGTTCTTC	CASSLELTSVSYNEQFF
TRBD2	TRBV7-3	-	TRBJ2-3	TGTGCCAGCAGCTGGGGGGGGACAGATACGCAGTATTTT	CASSWGGTDTQYF
TRBD2	TRBV30	-	TRBJ2-6	TGTGCCTGGAGTGCTCCGTGGATTGGCGGGGGGCCTAGCTCTGGGGCCAACGTCCTGACTTTC	CAWSAPWIGGGPSSGANVLTF
TRBD1	TRBV18	few	TRBJ1-2	TGTGCCAGCTCACCTCGACAGGGGGCGGACTATGGCTACACCTTC	CASSPRQGADYGYTF
TRBD1	TRBV6-1	-	TRBJ1-1	TGTGCCAGCAGTGAAGTGGGGACAGGTGAAGCTTTCTTT	CASSEVGTGEAFF
TRBD2	TRBV19	-	TRBJ2-1	TGTGCCAGTAGTACAAGATCTAGCGGGACTACTAACAATGAGCAGTTCTTC	CASSTRSSGTTNNEQFF
-	TRBV30	-	TRBJ2-1	TGTGCCTGGACTCCGGCCTACAATGAGCAGTTCTTC	CAWTPAYNEQFF
-	TRBV2	many	TRBJ1-1	TGTGCAGGGAGGGAAGACACTGAAGCTTTCTTT	CAGREDTEAFF
-	TRBV10-2	-	TRBJ1-2	TGCGCCAGCAGTACGACTGGGGGCTACGGCTACACCTTC	CASSTTGGYGYTF
TRBD1	TRBV28	-	TRBJ2-1	TGTGCCAGCAGTTTAGGGACAGGGACGTTAAGCTCCTACAATGAGCAGTTCTTC	CASSLGTGTLSSYNEQFF
-	TRBV7-9	-	TRBJ2-2	TGTGCCAGCACCGTACTCCTCGGGGGAGGCACCGGGGAGCTGTTTTTT	CASTVLLGGGTGELFF
-	TRBV7-9	-	TRBJ1-2	TGTGCCAGCAGCTTAGGGACATATGGCTACACCTTC	CASSLGTYGYTF